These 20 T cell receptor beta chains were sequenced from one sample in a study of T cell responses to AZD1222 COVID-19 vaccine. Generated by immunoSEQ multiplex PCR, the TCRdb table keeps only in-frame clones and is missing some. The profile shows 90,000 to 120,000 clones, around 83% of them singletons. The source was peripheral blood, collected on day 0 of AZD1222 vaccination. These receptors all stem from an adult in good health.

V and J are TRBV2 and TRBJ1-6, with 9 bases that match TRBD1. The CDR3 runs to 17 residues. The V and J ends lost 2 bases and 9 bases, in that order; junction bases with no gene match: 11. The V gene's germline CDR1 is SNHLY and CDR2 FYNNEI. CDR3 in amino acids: CASSEMGGGTGSSPLHF. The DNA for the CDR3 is TGTGCCAGCAGTGAAATGGGAGGGGGGACAGGGAGTTCACCCCTCCACTTT. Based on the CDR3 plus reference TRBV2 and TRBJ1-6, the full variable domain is EPEVTQTPSHQVTQMGQEVILRCVPISNHLYFYWYRQILGQKVEFLVSFYNNEISEKSEIFDDQFSVERPDGSNFTLKIRSTKLEDSAMYFCASSEMGGGTGSSPLHFGNGTRLTVT.

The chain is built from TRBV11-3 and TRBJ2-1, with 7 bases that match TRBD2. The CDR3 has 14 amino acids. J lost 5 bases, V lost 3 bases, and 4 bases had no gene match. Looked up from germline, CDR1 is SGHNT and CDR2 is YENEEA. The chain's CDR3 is CASSFTGTNNEQFF. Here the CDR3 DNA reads TGTGCCAGCAGCTTCACCGGGACTAACAATGAGCAGTTCTTC.

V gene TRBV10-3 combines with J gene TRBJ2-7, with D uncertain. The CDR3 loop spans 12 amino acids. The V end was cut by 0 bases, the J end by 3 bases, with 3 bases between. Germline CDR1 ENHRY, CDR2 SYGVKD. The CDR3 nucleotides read TGTGCCATCAGTGAGTCGTACTACGAGCAGTACTTC. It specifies CAISESYYEQYF.

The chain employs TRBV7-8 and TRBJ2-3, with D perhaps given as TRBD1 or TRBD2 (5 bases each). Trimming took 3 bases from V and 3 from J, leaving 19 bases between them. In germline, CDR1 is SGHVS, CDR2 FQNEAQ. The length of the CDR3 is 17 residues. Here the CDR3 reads CASSLVGAGARTDTQYF. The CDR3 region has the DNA TGTGCCAGCAGCTTGGTTGGGGCCGGGGCGAGAACAGATACGCAGTATTTT. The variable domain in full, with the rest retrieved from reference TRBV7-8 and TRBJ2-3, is GAGVSQSPRYKVAKRGQDVALRCDPISGHVSLFWYQQALGQGPEFLTYFQNEAQLDKSGLPSDRFFAERPEGSVSTLKIQRTQQEDSAVYLCASSLVGAGARTDTQYFGPGTRLTVL.

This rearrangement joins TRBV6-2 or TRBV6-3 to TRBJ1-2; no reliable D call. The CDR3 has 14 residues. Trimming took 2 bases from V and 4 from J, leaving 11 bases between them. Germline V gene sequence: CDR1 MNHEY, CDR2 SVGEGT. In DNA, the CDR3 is TGTGCCAGCAGTTACAGAGGTGGAAGCTATGGCTACACCTTC. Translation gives CASSYRGGSYGYTF.

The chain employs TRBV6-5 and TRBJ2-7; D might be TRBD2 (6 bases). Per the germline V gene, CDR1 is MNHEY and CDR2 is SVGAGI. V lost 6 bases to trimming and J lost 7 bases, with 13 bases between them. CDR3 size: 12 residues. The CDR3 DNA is TGTGCCAGCAGGGCGAGGACTACGGAGCAGTACTTC. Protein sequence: CASRARTTEQYF.

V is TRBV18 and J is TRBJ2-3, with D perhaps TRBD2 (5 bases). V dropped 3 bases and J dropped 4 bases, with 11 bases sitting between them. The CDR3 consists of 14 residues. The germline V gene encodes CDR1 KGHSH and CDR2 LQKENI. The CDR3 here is CASSPGVKADTQYF. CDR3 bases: TGTGCCAGCTCACCCGGGGTCAAGGCAGATACGCAGTATTTT.

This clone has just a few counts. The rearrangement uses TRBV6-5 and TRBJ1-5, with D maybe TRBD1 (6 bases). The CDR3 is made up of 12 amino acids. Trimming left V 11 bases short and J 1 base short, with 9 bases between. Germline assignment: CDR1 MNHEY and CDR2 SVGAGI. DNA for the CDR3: TGTGCCGCAGGGGTGAGCAATCAGCCCCAGCATTTT. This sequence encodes CAAGVSNQPQHF.

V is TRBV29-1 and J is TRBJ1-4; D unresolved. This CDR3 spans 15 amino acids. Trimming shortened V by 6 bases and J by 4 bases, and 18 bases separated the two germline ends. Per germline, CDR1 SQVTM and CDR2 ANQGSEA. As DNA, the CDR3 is TGCAGCGTCCTACCCACCGGGCTCATTAATGAAAAACTGTTTTTT. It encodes CSVLPTGLINEKLFF.

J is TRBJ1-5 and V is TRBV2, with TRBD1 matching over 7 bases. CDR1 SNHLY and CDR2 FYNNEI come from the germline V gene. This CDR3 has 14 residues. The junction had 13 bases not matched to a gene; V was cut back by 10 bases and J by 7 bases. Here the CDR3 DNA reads TGTGCCACCCAGGGGGGCGAAAGTGGACAGCCCCAGCATTTT. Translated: CATQGGESGQPQHF.

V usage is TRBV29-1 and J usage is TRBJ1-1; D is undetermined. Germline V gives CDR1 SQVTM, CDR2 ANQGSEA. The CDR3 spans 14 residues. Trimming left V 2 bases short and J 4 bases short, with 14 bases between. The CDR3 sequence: CSVETAPGSTEAFF. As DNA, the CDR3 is TGCAGCGTTGAAACAGCCCCCGGTAGCACTGAAGCTTTCTTT.

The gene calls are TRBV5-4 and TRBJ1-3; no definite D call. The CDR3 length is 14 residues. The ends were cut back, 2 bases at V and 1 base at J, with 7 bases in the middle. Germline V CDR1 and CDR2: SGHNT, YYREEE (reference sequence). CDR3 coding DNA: TGTGCCAGCAGCTTACCCCGATCTGGAAACACCATATATTTT. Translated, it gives CASSLPRSGNTIYF.

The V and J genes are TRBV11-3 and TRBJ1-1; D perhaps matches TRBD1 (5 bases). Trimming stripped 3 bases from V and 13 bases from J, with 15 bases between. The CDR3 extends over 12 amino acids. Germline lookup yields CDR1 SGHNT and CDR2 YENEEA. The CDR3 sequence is CASSLSGTRVFF. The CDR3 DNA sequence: TGTGCCAGCAGCTTGTCCGGGACCCGTGTTTTCTTT. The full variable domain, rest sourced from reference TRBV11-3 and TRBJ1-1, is EAGVVQSPRYKIIEKKQPVAFWCNPISGHNTLYWYLQNLGQGPELLIRYENEEAVDDSQLPKDRFSAERLKGVDSTLKIQPAELGDSAVYLCASSLSGTRVFFGQGTRLTVV.

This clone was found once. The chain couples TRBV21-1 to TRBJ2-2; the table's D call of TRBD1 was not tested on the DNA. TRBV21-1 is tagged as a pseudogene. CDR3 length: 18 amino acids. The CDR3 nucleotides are TGTGCCAGCAGCAACCACCGGGACAGGGGTCGGTTGGCCGGGGAGCTGTTTTTT. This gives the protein CASSNHRDRGRLAGELFF.

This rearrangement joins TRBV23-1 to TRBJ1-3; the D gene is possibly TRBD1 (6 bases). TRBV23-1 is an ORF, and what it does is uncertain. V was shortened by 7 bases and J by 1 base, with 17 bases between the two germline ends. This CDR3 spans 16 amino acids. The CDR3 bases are TGCGCCAGCAATGGGACATCCATGCTGTCTGGAAACACCATATATTTT. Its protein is CASNGTSMLSGNTIYF.

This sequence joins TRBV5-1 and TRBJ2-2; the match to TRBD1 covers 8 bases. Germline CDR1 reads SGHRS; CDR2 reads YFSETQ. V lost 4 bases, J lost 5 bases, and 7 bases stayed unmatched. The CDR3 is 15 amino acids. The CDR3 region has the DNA TGCGCCAGCAGCGAAAGGACAGGGAGGACCGGGGAGCTGTTTTTT. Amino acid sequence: CASSERTGRTGELFF. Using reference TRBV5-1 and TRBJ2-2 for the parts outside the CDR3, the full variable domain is KAGVTQTPRYLIKTRGQQVTLSCSPISGHRSVSWYQQTPGQGLQFLFEYFSETQRNKGNFPGRFSGRQFSNSRSEMNVSTLELGDSALYLCASSERTGRTGELFFGEGSRLTVL.

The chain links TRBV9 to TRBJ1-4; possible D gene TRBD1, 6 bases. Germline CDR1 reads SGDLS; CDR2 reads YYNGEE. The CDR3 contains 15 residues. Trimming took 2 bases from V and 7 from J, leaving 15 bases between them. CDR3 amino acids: CASSVFGGHGEKLFF. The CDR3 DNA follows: TGTGCCAGCAGCGTCTTTGGGGGGCATGGTGAAAAACTGTTTTTT. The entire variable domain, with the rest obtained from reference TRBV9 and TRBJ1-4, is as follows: DSGVTQTPKHLITATGQRVTLRCSPRSGDLSVYWYQQSLDQGLQFLIQYYNGEERAKGNILERFSAQQFPDLHSELNLSSLELGDSALYFCASSVFGGHGEKLFFGSGTQLSVL.

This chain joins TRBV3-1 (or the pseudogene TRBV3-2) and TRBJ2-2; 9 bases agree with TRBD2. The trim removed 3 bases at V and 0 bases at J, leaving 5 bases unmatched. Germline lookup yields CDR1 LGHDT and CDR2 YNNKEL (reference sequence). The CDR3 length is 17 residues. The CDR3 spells CASSHGRGGSNTGELFF. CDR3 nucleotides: TGTGCCAGCAGCCACGGGCGGGGGGGCTCGAACACCGGGGAGCTGTTTTTT.

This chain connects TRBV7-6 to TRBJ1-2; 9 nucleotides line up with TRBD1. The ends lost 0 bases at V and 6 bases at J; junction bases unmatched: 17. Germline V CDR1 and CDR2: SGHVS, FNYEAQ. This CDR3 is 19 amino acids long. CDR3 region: CASSLALWDRVDFPDGYTF. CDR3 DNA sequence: TGTGCCAGCAGCTTAGCGTTATGGGACAGGGTTGACTTTCCGGATGGCTACACCTTC.

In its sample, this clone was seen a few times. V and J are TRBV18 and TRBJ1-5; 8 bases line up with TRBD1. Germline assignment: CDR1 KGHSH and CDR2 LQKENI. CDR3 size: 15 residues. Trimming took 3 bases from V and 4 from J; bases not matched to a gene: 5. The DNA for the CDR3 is TGTGCCAGCTCACCTAATACAGGGGGGAATCAGCCCCAGCATTTT. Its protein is CASSPNTGGNQPQHF.